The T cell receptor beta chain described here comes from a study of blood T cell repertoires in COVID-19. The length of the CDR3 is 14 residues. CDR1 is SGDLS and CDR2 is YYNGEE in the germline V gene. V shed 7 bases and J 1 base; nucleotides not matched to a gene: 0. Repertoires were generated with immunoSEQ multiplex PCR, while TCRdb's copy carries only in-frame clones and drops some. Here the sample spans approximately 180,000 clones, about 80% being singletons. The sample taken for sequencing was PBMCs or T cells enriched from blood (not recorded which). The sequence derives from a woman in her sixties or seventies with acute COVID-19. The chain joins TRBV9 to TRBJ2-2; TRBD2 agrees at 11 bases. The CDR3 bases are TGTGCCAGCGGGACTAGCGGGAACACCGGGGAGCTGTTTTTT. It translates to CASGTSGNTGELFF.